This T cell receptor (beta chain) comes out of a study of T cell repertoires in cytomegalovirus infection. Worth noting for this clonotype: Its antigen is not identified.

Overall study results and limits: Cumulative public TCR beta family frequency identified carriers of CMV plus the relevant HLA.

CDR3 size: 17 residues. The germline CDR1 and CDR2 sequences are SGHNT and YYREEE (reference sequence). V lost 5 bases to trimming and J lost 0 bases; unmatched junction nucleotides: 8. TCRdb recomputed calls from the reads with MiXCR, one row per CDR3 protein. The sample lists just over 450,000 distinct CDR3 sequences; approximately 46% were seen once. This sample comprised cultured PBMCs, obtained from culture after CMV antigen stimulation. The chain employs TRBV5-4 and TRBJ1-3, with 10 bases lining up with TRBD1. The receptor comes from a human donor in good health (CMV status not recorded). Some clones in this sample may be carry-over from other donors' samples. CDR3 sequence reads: CASSPPGQGPSGNTIYF. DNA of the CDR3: TGTGCCAGCAGTCCCCCGGGACAGGGGCCCTCTGGAAACACCATATATTTT.